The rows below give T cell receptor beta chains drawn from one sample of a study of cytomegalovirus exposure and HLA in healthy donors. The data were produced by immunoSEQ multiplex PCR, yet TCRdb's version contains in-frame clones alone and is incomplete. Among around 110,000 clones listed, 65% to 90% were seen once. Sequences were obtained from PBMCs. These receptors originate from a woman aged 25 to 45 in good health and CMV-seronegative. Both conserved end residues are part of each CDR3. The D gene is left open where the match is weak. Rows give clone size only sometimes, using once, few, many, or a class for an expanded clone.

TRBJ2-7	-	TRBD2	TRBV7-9	CASSLLGEAGVKRYEQYF	TGTGCCAGCAGCTTATTGGGGGAGGCGGGGGTTAAGAGGTACGAGCAGTACTTC
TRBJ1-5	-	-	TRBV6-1	CASSDREGNQPQHF	TGTGCCAGCAGTGACAGGGAAGGGAATCAGCCCCAGCATTTT
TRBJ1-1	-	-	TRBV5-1	CASSPTPGGSGEAFF	TGCGCCAGCAGCCCAACACCGGGGGGCTCAGGAGAAGCTTTCTTT
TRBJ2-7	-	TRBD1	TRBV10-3	CAISEEGQGAYEQYF	TGTGCCATCAGTGAGGAGGGACAGGGGGCCTACGAGCAGTACTTC
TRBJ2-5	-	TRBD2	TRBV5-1	CASRTLGLAGVETQYF	TGCGCCAGCAGGACCCTGGGACTAGCGGGAGTAGAGACCCAGTACTTC
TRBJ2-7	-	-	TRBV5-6	CASSLFGARELDEQYF	TGTGCCAGCAGCTTGTTTGGGGCACGGGAGTTAGACGAGCAGTACTTC
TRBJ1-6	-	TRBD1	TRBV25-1	CASRQGGNSPLHF	TGTGCCAGCAGACAGGGGGGCAATTCACCCCTCCACTTT
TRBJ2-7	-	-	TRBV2	CASSVRQGTISYEQYF	TGTGCCAGCAGTGTGCGACAGGGGACTATATCCTACGAGCAGTACTTC
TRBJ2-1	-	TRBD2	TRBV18	CASSPPSGRGNEQFF	TGTGCCAGCTCACCACCTAGCGGGAGGGGTAATGAGCAGTTCTTC
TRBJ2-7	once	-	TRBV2	CASSDGSGYEQYF	TGTGCCAGCAGTGATGGTAGCGGCTACGAGCAGTACTTC
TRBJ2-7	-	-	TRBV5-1	CASSLFRTDSYEQYF	TGCGCCAGCAGCTTGTTTCGGACAGACTCCTACGAGCAGTACTTC
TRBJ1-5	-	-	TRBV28	CASSWFGAGDSNQPQHF	TGTGCCAGCAGTTGGTTTGGTGCAGGGGATAGCAATCAGCCCCAGCATTTT
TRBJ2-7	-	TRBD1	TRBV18	CASSLGSGQGLSYEQYF	TGTGCCAGCTCTCTGGGGTCGGGACAGGGATTATCCTACGAGCAGTACTTC
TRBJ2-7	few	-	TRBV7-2	CASSLAQGNYEQYF	TGTGCCAGCAGCTTAGCGCAGGGGAACTACGAGCAGTACTTC
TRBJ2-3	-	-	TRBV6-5	CASTGYTDTQYF	TGTGCCAGCACCGGTTACACAGATACGCAGTATTTT
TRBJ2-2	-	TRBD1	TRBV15	CATSREYRGQGELFF	TGTGCCACCAGCAGAGAATACAGGGGGCAGGGGGAGCTGTTTTTT
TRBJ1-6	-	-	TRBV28	CASTPSDSYNSPLHF	TGTGCCAGCACCCCTTCGGACAGCTATAATTCACCCCTCCACTTT
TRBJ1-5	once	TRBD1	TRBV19	CASSVIQGNDQPQHF	TGTGCCAGTAGTGTGATACAGGGGAATGATCAGCCCCAGCATTTT
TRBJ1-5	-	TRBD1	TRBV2	CASSRDRAKPQHF	TGTGCCAGCAGCAGGGACAGGGCTAAGCCCCAGCATTTT
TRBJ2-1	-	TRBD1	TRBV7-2	CASSLPSDRESYNEQFF	TGTGCCAGCAGCTTACCTTCGGACAGGGAATCCTACAATGAGCAGTTCTTC
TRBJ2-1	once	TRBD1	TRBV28	CASNIDRGQYNEQFF	TGTGCCAGCAACATAGACAGGGGGCAATACAATGAGCAGTTCTTC
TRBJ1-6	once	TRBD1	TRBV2	CASSEWDRDSPLHF	TGTGCCAGCAGTGAGTGGGACAGGGATTCACCCCTCCACTTT
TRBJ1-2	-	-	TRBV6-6	CASSYRQSDYGYTF	TGTGCCAGCAGTTATCGACAGTCCGACTATGGCTACACCTTC
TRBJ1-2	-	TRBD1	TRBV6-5	CASSSTGTDYGYTF	TGTGCCAGCAGTTCGACAGGGACGGACTATGGCTACACCTTC
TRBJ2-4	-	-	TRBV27	CASSVSGAKNIQYF	TGTGCCAGCAGTGTTAGCGGAGCCAAAAACATTCAGTACTTC
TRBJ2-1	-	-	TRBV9	CASSVVATESRNEQFF	TGTGCCAGCAGCGTAGTTGCGACAGAGTCGCGGAATGAGCAGTTCTTC
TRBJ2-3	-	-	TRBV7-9	CASSISSADTQYF	TGTGCCAGCAGCATCTCTAGCGCAGATACGCAGTATTTT
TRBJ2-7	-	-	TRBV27	CASSLGLLSYEQYF	TGTGCCAGCAGTTTGGGGCTTCTAAGCTACGAGCAGTACTTC
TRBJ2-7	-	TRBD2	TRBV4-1	CASSQELAGGTYEQYF	TGCGCCAGCAGCCAAGAATTGGCGGGAGGCACCTACGAGCAGTACTTC
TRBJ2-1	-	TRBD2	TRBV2	CASREGLAVANEQFF	TGTGCCAGCAGGGAGGGACTAGCAGTAGCCAATGAGCAGTTCTTC
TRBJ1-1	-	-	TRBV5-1	CASSARENTEAFF	TGCGCCAGCAGCGCCAGGGAGAACACTGAAGCTTTCTTT
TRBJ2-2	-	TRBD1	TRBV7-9	CASSALPGQGRTGELFF	TGTGCCAGCAGCGCACTCCCGGGACAGGGTAGAACCGGGGAGCTGTTTTTT
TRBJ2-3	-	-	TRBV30	CAWSLGGTASTDTQYF	TGTGCCTGGAGTCTTGGGGGGACCGCTAGCACAGATACGCAGTATTTT
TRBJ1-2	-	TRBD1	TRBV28	CASSLGTGGDYGYTF	TGTGCCAGCAGTCTGGGGACAGGGGGGGACTATGGCTACACCTTC
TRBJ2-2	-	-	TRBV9	CASSVGSPNTGELFF	TGTGCCAGCAGCGTAGGGAGCCCAAACACCGGGGAGCTGTTTTTT
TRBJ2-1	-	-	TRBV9	CASSPRDTYNEQFF	TGTGCCAGCAGCCCAAGAGACACCTACAATGAGCAGTTCTTC
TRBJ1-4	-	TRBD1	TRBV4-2	CASSRNRGTNEKLFF	TGTGCCAGCAGTCGAAACAGGGGAACTAATGAAAAACTGTTTTTT
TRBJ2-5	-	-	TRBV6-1	CASSAPTGNGETQYF	TGTGCCAGCAGTGCACCGACAGGCAACGGGGAGACCCAGTACTTC
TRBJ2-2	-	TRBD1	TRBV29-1	CSVGTGGVNTGELFF	TGCAGCGTAGGGACAGGGGGAGTTAACACCGGGGAGCTGTTTTTT
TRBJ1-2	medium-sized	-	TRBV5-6	CASSFGETDGYTF	TGTGCCAGCAGCTTCGGGGAAACGGATGGCTACACCTTC
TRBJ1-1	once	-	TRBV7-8	CASSSSGIPTEAFF	TGTGCCAGCAGCTCGAGCGGGATACCCACTGAAGCTTTCTTT
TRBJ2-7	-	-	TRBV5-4	CASSSPGEYSYEQYF	TGTGCCAGCAGCTCCCCCGGGGAATACTCCTACGAGCAGTACTTC
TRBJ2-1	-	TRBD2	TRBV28	CASRLAGTNEQFF	TGTGCCAGCAGACTAGCGGGTACCAATGAGCAGTTCTTC
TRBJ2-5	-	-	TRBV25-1	CASSPSGEGLRGTQYF	TGTGCCAGCAGTCCCTCGGGGGAAGGACTCCGAGGGACCCAGTACTTC
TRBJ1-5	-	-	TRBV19	CASSICRVITEHF	TGTGCCAGTAGTATATGTCGGGTTATCACGGAGCATTTT
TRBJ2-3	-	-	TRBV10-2	CASRATQGLSVTDTQYF	TGCGCCAGCCGCGCCACTCAGGGACTTAGCGTGACAGATACGCAGTATTTT
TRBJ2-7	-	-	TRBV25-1	CASSEPSRGSYEQYF	TGTGCCAGCAGTGAACCGTCCAGGGGTTCTTACGAGCAGTACTTC
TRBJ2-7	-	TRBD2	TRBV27	CASRPLAGGPWEQYF	TGTGCCAGCAGGCCCCTAGCGGGAGGGCCCTGGGAGCAGTACTTC
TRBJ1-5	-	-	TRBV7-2	CASSVDRYNQPQHF	TGTGCCAGCAGCGTCGACAGGTACAATCAGCCCCAGCATTTT